These 6 T cell receptor beta chains were all obtained from the same sample, sequenced in a study of shared clonotypes between healthy human individuals. The repertoire was sequenced with immunoSEQ multiplex PCR; TCRdb's copy has only in-frame clones and lacks some. This sample yields over a million clones, of which over 95% are seen a single time; roughly 1.2% belongs to the top ten. Input material: naive CD4+ T cells sorted from blood. Subset reported: CD45RA+ positively selected. The receptors were gathered from a man aged 25-45 years in good health.

This sequence joins TRBV5-5 and TRBJ2-4; tentatively, D is TRBD1 (6 bases). The CDR3 has 14 amino acids. Germline-derived CDR1 and CDR2 are SGHKS and YYEKEE (reference sequence). V lost 4 bases and J 7 bases, leaving 15 bases between the germline ends. The CDR3 sequence is CASSGTKGDNIQYF. CDR3 DNA: TGTGCCAGCAGCGGGACAAAGGGGGACAACATTCAGTACTTC.

The rearrangement joins TRBV6-1 to TRBJ2-7, with TRBD1 matching 8 bases. Trimming cost V 1 base and J 2 bases; bases outside gene matches: 7. In germline, CDR1 is MNHNS, CDR2 SASEGT. This CDR3 is 16 amino acids long. CDR3 sequence reads: CASSEVGWDRTYEQYF. CDR3 in DNA: TGTGCCAGCAGTGAAGTGGGTTGGGACAGGACCTACGAGCAGTACTTC.

The chain uses TRBV7-6 and TRBJ2-1; TRBD2 matches 7 bases. The CDR3 spans 14 residues. The germline CDR1 and CDR2 sequences are SGHVS and FNYEAQ. With 4 bases clipped from V and 6 bases from J, the junction kept 6 bases outside the gene matches. CDR3 residues: CASSSLTSANEQFF. Here the CDR3 DNA reads TGTGCCAGCAGCTCGCTTACTAGCGCCAATGAGCAGTTCTTC.

The chain carries TRBV9 and TRBJ1-1; no reliable D call. The CDR3 is 12 amino acids. V lost 4 bases to trimming and J lost 8 bases, with 12 bases between them. Germline loops: CDR1 SGDLS, CDR2 YYNGEE. CDR3 nucleotide sequence: TGTGCCAGCAGCCCGCAGCGAGAAGAAGCTTTCTTT. Amino acids: CASSPQREEAFF.

Only one count was recorded for this clone. DNA for the CDR3: TGTGCCAGCAGCGTATTTGACCAGGGGACCGGGGAGCTGTTTTTT. It is translated as CASSVFDQGTGELFF. The V call is TRBV9, the J call TRBJ2-2, with a weak D call TRBD1 (6 bases). This CDR3 has 15 residues. CDR1 SGDLS and CDR2 YYNGEE come from the germline V gene. V gave up 1 base and J gave up 5 bases, with 12 bases separating them.

The chain uses TRBV6-1 and TRBJ2-5; 11 nucleotides agree with TRBD1. From germline, CDR1 is MNHNS and CDR2 SASEGT. With 2 bases clipped from V and 0 bases from J, the junction kept 2 bases outside the gene matches. The CDR3 runs to 16 residues. The CDR3 DNA follows: TGTGCCAGCAGTGAAAGGGACAGGGGGTACCAAGAGACCCAGTACTTC. Protein product: CASSERDRGYQETQYF.